This entry features one T cell receptor beta chain sequence. Its cognate antigen is unknown. UMIs accompanied the 5'RACE template switching by which TCR beta cDNA was made. TCRdb derives one entry per CDR3 protein from the 5' RACE reads, leaving out DNA. The sample totals fewer than 400,000 distinct CDR3 sequences. The data originate from a study of T cells expressing NK-cell markers. At the level of the study: Sorted CD3+CD56-NKG2C+, CD3+CD56+NKG2C- and CD3+CD56+NKG2C+ T cells were the source of the TCR beta repertoires. Study results and limitations: Of CD8+ T cells, about 1.0-8% belonged to dominant NKG2C+ clonotypes in roughly 6 donors. Leadership of the CD3+CD56-NKG2C+ fraction also belonged to these clonotypes in four donors.

From germline, CDR1 is MNHEY and CDR2 SVGAGI. The CDR3 has 14 residues. Sequencing used blood T cells: a sorted CD56 or NKG2C T cell subset, CD4+ or CD8+ T cells, or bulk PBMC T cells (not recorded which). This chain connects TRBV6-5 to TRBJ1-5; there is no DNA to check the TCRdb D call of TRBD1. This TCR derives from a woman between 50 and 59 years old in good health. CDR3 amino acids: CASFRGGGNQPQHF.